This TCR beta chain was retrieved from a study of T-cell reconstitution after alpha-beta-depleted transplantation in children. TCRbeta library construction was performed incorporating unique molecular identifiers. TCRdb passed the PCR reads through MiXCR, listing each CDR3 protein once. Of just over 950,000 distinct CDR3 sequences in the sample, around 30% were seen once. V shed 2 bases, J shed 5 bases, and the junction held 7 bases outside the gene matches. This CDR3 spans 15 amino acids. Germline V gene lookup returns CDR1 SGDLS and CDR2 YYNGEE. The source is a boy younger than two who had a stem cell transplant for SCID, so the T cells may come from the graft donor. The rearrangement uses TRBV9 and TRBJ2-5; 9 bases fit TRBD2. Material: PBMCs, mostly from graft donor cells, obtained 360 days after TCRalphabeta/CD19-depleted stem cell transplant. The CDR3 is CASSVTSGSRETQYF. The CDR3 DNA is TGTGCCAGCAGCGTCACTAGCGGGTCACGGGAGACCCAGTACTTC.